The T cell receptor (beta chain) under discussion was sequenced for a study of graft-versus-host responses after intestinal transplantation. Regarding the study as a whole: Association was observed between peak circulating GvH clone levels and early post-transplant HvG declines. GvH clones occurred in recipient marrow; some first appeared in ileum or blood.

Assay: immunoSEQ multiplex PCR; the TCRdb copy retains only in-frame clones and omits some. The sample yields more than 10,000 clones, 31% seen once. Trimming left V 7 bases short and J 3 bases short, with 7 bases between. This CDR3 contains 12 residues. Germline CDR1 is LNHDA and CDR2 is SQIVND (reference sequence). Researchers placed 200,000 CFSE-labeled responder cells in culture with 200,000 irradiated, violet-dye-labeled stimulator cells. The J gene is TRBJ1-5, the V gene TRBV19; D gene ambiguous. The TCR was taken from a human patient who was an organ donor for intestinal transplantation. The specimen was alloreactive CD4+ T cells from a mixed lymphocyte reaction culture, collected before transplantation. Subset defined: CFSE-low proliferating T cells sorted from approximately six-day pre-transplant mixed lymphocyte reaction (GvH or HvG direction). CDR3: CASTRDNQPQHF. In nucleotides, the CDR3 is TGTGCCAGTACGCGTGACAATCAGCCCCAGCATTTT.